The rows below give T cell receptor beta chains drawn from one sample of a study of technical replicates of blood from several donors. Profiling relied on immunoSEQ multiplex PCR, and the TCRdb table lists in-frame clones only, not all of them. The sample carries around 56,000 clones, roughly 96% recorded once. Sequencing was done on a sample of PBMCs. The source of these receptors is a human donor in good health. Some clones in this sample may be carry-over from other donors' samples. The CDR3 runs from the conserved cysteine through the conserved F or W.

v_call	j_call	cdr3_aa
TRBV9	TRBJ2-2	CASSPSGVVSGELFF
TRBV15	TRBJ1-2	CATGAPGTGVGIGYTF
TRBV5-6	TRBJ1-6	CASSLAVGGGNSPLHF
TRBV27	TRBJ1-2	CASSLGGANYGYTF
TRBV6-6	TRBJ2-1	CASSYAGVSYNEQFF
TRBV5-1	TRBJ2-3	CASCPGGLGDTQYF
TRBV2	TRBJ1-5	CASRGDRSLSNQPQHF
TRBV11-3	TRBJ2-1	CASSLDGTSYNEQFF
TRBV7-2	TRBJ2-7	CASSLGLGSSYEQYF
TRBV11-2	TRBJ2-7	CASSLRWPGEASGEQYF
TRBV19	TRBJ1-2	CASSTGQGGVGGYTF
TRBV30	TRBJ1-4	CAWRGPGQGREKLFF
TRBV19	TRBJ1-2	CASSTRGRLSEGYTF
TRBV9	TRBJ2-6	CASSARQETSGANVLTF
TRBV6-1	TRBJ1-2	CASSERPRGPRHYGYTF
TRBV30	NA	CAWSASSGRRSYEQYF
TRBV9	TRBJ2-3	CASSVTAWGQRTDTQYF
TRBV6-5	TRBJ1-6	CASSYSTTRNSPLHF
TRBV6-6	TRBJ1-1	CASKGSARGRTEAFF
TRBV11-3	TRBJ1-2	CAQLGQGQTF
TRBV7-2	TRBJ2-7	CASSRLGLEQYF
TRBV30	TRBJ1-1	CAWSDRTAAPTFF
TRBV9	TRBJ2-2	CASSVQGAPNTGELFF
TRBV6-1	TRBJ2-7	CASRAPGLAGGEQYF
TRBV5-4	TRBJ1-1	CASSLMEAVNTEAFF
TRBV5-4	TRBJ1-6	CASSLDQALSSPLHF
TRBV7-3	TRBJ1-1	CASSLNGGARNTEAFF
TRBV7-9	TRBJ1-1	CASSLGAGLHTEAFF
TRBV5-1	TRBJ1-3	CASSRTFDSGNTIYF
TRBV7-3	TRBJ2-3	CASSLDSGTDTQYF
TRBV5-4	TRBJ2-7	CASSWGTGSYEQYF
TRBV5-6	TRBJ1-2	CANTLVGAGGGYGYTF
TRBV7-8	TRBJ1-6	CASSLDRGYNSPLHF
TRBV9	TRBJ2-7	CASSVAGGSQNEQYF
TRBV7-8	TRBJ1-5	CASSLGGFKQPQHF
TRBV2	TRBJ2-1	CASSESASGGAGYNEQFF
TRBV4-2	TRBJ2-1	CASSLQREGGSFEQFF
TRBV11-1	TRBJ2-1	CASKAGGPYQFF
TRBV29-1	TRBJ2-3	CSVEKRGTERTDTQYF
TRBV14	TRBJ2-5	CASSQARTQGRETQYF
TRBV7-2	TRBJ2-7	CASSERGFRTEQYF
TRBV2	TRBJ1-2	CASSVSQGYGYTF
TRBV30	TRBJ1-6	CAWRRGQGAPLHF
TRBV11-3	TRBJ1-1	CASSASGTGNTEAFF
TRBV2	TRBJ2-2	CASRGQANTGELFF
TRBV5-4	TRBJ1-1	CASSLVGAGTEAFF
TRBV5-8	TRBJ1-1	CASSGPGSMNTEAFF
TRBV7-9	TRBJ1-3	CASSPVDRVKSGNTIYF
TRBV7-9	TRBJ1-5	CASSSGTSAQHF
TRBV5-5	TRBJ2-5	CASSSIISGRAWETQYF